These 18 T cell receptor beta chains originate from one sample sequenced in a study of blood T cell repertoires in COVID-19. Repertoires were generated with immunoSEQ multiplex PCR, while TCRdb's copy carries only in-frame clones and drops some. This table has about 51,000 clones, approximately 90% appearing once. The sample comprised peripheral blood. The receptors originated from a man in his fifties or sixties with acute or convalescent COVID-19.

This clone appeared once. The rearrangement joins TRBV7-6 to TRBJ2-1; 10 nucleotides line up with TRBD1. Germline V gene data show CDR1 as SGHVS and CDR2 as FNYEAQ. The CDR3 runs 13 residues. J lost 8 bases, V lost 5 bases, and 3 bases had no gene match. The CDR3 sequence is CASSRDRGDEQFF. The CDR3 DNA reads as TGTGCCAGCAGCCGGGACAGGGGTGATGAGCAGTTCTTC.

In this sample, this clone turned up once. The CDR3 is CASSKDPTPSSYNEQFF. The CDR3 DNA is TGTGCCAGCAGCAAAGATCCAACACCAAGCTCCTACAATGAGCAGTTCTTC. The V gene is TRBV21-1, the J gene TRBJ2-1; TRBD1 was called by the table and not checked on the DNA. TRBV21-1 is noted as a pseudogene. The CDR3 is made up of 17 amino acids.

This chain links TRBV29-1 with TRBJ1-2; TRBD1 agrees at 7 bases. V shed 4 bases and J 3 bases; nucleotides not matched to a gene: 8. Per the germline V gene, CDR1 is SQVTM and CDR2 is ANQGSEA. The CDR3 has 14 residues. The CDR3 DNA sequence: TGCAGCGTTGTATACGGGACAGAAGACTATGGCTACACCTTC. It encodes CSVVYGTEDYGYTF. Drawing the rest from reference TRBV29-1 and TRBJ1-2, the complete variable domain is SAVISQKPSRDICQRGTSLTIQCQVDSQVTMMFWYRQQPGQSLTLIATANQGSEATYESGFVIDKFPISRPNLTFSTLTVSNMSPEDSSIYLCSVVYGTEDYGYTFGSGTRLTVV.

The chain couples TRBV5-1 to TRBJ2-3; 12 nucleotides match TRBD2. This CDR3 is 15 amino acids long. Trimming took 5 bases from V and 3 from J; bases not matched to a gene: 4. Germline values: CDR1 SGHRS, CDR2 YFSETQ. CDR3 in DNA: TGCGCCAGCAGGCCACTAGCGGGGGGAACAGATACGCAGTATTTT. This codes for CASRPLAGGTDTQYF.

This clone was detected once. At one end the junction does not follow the germline gene, possibly because of a read error. The V and J genes are TRBV15 and TRBJ1-2; possibly TRBD1 for D (6 bases). The CDR3 totals 14 residues. Germline V gene sequence: CDR1 LNHNV, CDR2 YYDKDF (reference sequence). The DNA of the CDR3 is TGTGCCACCAGTTCAACCAGGGGCAACTATCGCTACACCTTC. Amino acids: CATSSTRGNYRYTF.

The J gene is TRBJ2-2, the V gene TRBV7-6; TRBD2 agrees at 8 bases. The junction had 6 bases not matched to a gene; V was cut back by 2 bases and J by 4 bases. Germline V gene lookup returns CDR1 SGHVS and CDR2 FNYEAQ. The CDR3 covers 16 residues. This chain's CDR3 is CASSLSSGASTGELFF. The CDR3 DNA is TGTGCCAGCAGCTTAAGTAGCGGGGCCTCCACCGGGGAGCTGTTTTTT. Variable domain in full (rest from reference TRBV7-6 and TRBJ2-2): GAGVSQSPRYKVTKRGQDVALRCDPISGHVSLYWYRQALGQGPEFLTYFNYEAQQDKSGLPNDRFSAERPEGSISTLTIQRTEQRDSAMYRCASSLSSGASTGELFFGEGSRLTVL.

The CDR3 here is CASKVTSSTGELFF. CDR3 sequence (DNA): TGCGCCAGCAAAGTCACTAGCTCTACCGGGGAGCTGTTTTTT. The chain couples TRBV5-1 to TRBJ2-2, with D maybe TRBD2 (6 bases). Deletions cut 6 bases from V and 5 bases from J, with 14 bases between. Germline V CDR1 and CDR2: SGHRS, YFSETQ. The CDR3 loop spans 14 amino acids.

The chain has TRBV19 and TRBJ1-5, with 8 bases fitting TRBD1. V shed 8 bases and J 10 bases; nucleotides not matched to a gene: 10. The CDR3 extends over 13 amino acids. Germline CDR1 and CDR2: LNHDA and SQIVND (reference sequence). The CDR3 protein is CASSDRGIDPQHF. CDR3 sequence (DNA): TGTGCCAGTTCCGACAGGGGTATCGATCCCCAGCATTTT.

V usage is TRBV19 and J usage is TRBJ1-2, with D maybe TRBD1 (5 bases). CDR3 length: 12 residues. V dropped 3 bases and J dropped 7 bases, with 9 bases sitting between them. Looked up from germline, CDR1 is LNHDA and CDR2 is SQIVND (reference sequence). As DNA, the CDR3 is TGTGCCAGTAGTATCAGGGAACGTGGCTACACCTTC. This translates into CASSIRERGYTF.

The J gene is TRBJ1-4, the V gene TRBV6-1; 12 bases fit TRBD1. CDR3 size: 18 residues. Trimming at V came to 3 bases and at J to 3 bases, leaving 8 bases not matched to a gene. Germline loops: CDR1 MNHNS, CDR2 SASEGT. CDR3 amino acids: CASSDRDRGRQSNEKLFF. The CDR3 DNA sequence: TGTGCCAGCAGTGACCGGGACAGGGGGCGGCAATCTAATGAAAAACTGTTTTTT.

The chain recombines TRBV10-3 with TRBJ2-1, with TRBD2 identical over 10 bases. The CDR3 is made up of 15 amino acids. Trimming at V came to 4 bases and at J to 7 bases, leaving 7 bases not matched to a gene. Germline CDR1 reads ENHRY; CDR2 reads SYGVKD. CDR3: CAISATSGVQNEQFF. For the CDR3, the DNA is TGTGCCATCAGTGCAACTAGCGGGGTCCAAAATGAGCAGTTCTTC.

V is TRBV6-5 and J is TRBJ2-3; TRBD1 is a possible D gene (5 bases). The CDR3 is 16 residues long. Germline V gives CDR1 MNHEY, CDR2 SVGAGI. Trimming left V 1 base short and J 2 bases short, with 13 bases between. The CDR3 region is CASSYLGTGITDTQYF. The CDR3 nucleotides are TGTGCCAGCAGTTACTTAGGAACAGGTATCACAGATACGCAGTATTTT.

J is TRBJ1-1 and V is TRBV6-2 or TRBV6-3, with 7 positions matching TRBD1. Germline CDR1 reads MNHEY; CDR2 reads SVGEGT. CDR3 size: 14 residues. V shed 4 bases, J shed 10 bases, and the junction held 12 bases outside the gene matches. CDR3 loop: CASSFRRGPGSAFF. The CDR3 DNA sequence: TGTGCCAGCAGTTTCAGGAGGGGGCCGGGATCAGCTTTCTTT.

The genes are TRBV2 and TRBJ1-1; D call uncertain. The length of the CDR3 is 13 residues. Germline V gene data show CDR1 as SNHLY and CDR2 as FYNNEI. V was shortened by 4 bases and J by 0 bases, with 6 bases between the two germline ends. CDR3 region: CASSVMLNTEAFF. CDR3 nucleotides: TGTGCCAGCAGTGTAATGTTGAACACTGAAGCTTTCTTT.

The rearrangement uses TRBV12-3 or TRBV12-4 and TRBJ1-1; D remains ambiguous. V gave up 6 bases and J gave up 4 bases, with 12 bases separating them. The length of the CDR3 is 13 residues. The DNA of the CDR3 is TGTGCCAGCAGGCAGTTGGAGGGCACTGAAGCTTTCTTT. It specifies CASRQLEGTEAFF.

The V and J genes are TRBV19 and TRBJ2-1; TRBD1 might be the D (5 bases). V was shortened by 5 bases and J by 6 bases, with 17 bases between the two germline ends. The CDR3 is 15 residues long. From germline, CDR1 is LNHDA and CDR2 SQIVND (reference sequence). DNA for the CDR3: TGTGCCAGTAGTCCTGCTCAAACAGGTACCAATGAGCAGTTCTTC. This encodes CASSPAQTGTNEQFF.

J is TRBJ2-3 and V is TRBV2, with TRBD2 matching 10 bases. CDR3 length equals 16 residues. Germline values: CDR1 SNHLY, CDR2 FYNNEI. The V gene end was trimmed by 6 bases and the J gene end by 0 bases; junction bases not matched to a gene: 6. The CDR3 nucleotides are TGTGCCAGCAGCCTAGCGGGGGCCACTAGCACAGATACGCAGTATTTT. Its translation is CASSLAGATSTDTQYF.

This clone has a single count. V is TRBV5-8 and J is TRBJ2-7; maybe TRBD2 (6 bases). The germline CDR1 and CDR2 sequences are SGHTS and YDEGEE. V lost 4 bases to trimming and J lost 1 base, with 9 bases between them. CDR3 length: 13 amino acids. The chain's CDR3 is CASSGLRSYEQYF. The CDR3 DNA reads TGTGCCAGCAGCGGACTACGATCCTACGAGCAGTACTTC.